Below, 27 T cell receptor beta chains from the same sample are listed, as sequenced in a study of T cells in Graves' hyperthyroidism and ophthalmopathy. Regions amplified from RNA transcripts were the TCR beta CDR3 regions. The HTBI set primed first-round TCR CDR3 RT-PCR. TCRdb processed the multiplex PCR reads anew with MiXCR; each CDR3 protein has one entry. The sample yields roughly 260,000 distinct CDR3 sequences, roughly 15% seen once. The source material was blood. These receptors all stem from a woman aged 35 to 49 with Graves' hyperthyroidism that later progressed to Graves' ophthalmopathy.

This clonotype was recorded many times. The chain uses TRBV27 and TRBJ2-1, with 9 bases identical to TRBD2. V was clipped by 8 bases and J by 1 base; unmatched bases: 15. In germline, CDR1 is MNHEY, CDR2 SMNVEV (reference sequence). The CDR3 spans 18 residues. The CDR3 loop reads CASHRAGGVERSYNEQFF. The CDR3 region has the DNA TGTGCCAGCCACAGAGCGGGAGGCGTGGAAAGGTCCTACAATGAGCAGTTCTTC.

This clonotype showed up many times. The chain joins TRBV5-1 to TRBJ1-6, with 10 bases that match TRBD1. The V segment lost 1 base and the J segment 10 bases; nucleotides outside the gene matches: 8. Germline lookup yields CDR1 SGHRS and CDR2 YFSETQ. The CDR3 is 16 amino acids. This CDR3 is CASSLNPGQGNSPLHF. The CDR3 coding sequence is TGCGCCAGCAGCTTGAACCCGGGACAGGGGAACTCACCCCTCCACTTT.

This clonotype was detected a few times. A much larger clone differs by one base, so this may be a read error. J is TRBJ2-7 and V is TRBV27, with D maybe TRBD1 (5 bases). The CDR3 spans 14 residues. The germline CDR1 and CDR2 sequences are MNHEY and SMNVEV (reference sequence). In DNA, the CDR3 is TGTGCCGGCAGTTTACAGGACCGTTTCTACGAGCAGTACTTC. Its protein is CAGSLQDRFYEQYF.

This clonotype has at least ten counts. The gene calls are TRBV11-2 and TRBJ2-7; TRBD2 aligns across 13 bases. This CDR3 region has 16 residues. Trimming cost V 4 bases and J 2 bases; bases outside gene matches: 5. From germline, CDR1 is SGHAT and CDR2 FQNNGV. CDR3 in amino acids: CASSSVGTSGTYEQYF. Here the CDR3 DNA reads TGTGCCAGCAGCTCCGTCGGGACTAGCGGGACCTACGAGCAGTACTTC. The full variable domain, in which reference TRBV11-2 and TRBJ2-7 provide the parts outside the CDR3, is EAGVAQSPRYKIIEKRQSVAFWCNPISGHATLYWYQQILGQGPKLLIQFQNNGVVDDSQLPKDRFSAERLKGVDSTLKIQPAKLEDSAVYLCASSSVGTSGTYEQYFGPGTRLTVT.

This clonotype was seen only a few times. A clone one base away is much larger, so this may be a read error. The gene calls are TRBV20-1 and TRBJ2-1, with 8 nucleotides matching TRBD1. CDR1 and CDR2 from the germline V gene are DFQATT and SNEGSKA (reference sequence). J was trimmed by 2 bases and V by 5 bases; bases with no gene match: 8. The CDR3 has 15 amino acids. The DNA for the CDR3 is TGCAGTGCTCCCCCGGGACAGGTCACCTACAATGAGCAGTTCTTC. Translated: CSAPPGQVTYNEQFF.

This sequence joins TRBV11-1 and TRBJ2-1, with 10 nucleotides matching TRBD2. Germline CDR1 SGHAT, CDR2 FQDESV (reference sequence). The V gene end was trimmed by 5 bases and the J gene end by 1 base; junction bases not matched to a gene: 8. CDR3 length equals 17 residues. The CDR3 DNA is TGTGCCAGCAGCCGTGCTAGCGGGAGTTGGTCCTACAATGAGCAGTTCTTC. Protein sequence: CASSRASGSWSYNEQFF.

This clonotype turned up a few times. The CDR3 DNA reads TGTGCCAGCATCGCACAGGGGATAGGCACCTTC. It encodes CASIAQGIGTF. The rearrangement uses TRBV6-2 or TRBV6-3 and TRBJ1-2; 7 bases fit TRBD1. The CDR3 is 11 amino acids. J was trimmed by 13 bases and V by 7 bases; bases with no gene match: 9. Germline CDR1 reads MNHEY; CDR2 reads SVGEGT.

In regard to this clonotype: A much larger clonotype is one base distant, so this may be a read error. In DNA, the CDR3 is TGCAGTGCTACCCGAGCGGGAGACACCTACAATGAGCTGTTCTTC. This gives the protein CSATRAGDTYNELFF. The rearrangement links TRBV20-1 to TRBJ2-1, with 8 bases that match TRBD2. CDR1 is DFQATT, CDR2 SNEGSKA, per germline (reference sequence). CDR3 length: 15 residues.

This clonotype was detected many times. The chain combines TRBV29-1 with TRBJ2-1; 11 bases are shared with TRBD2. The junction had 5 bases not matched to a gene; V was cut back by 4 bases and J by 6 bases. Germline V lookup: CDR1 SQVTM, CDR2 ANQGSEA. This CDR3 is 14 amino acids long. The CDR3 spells CSVVRTSGFNEQFF. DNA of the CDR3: TGCAGCGTTGTCAGGACTAGCGGGTTCAATGAGCAGTTCTTC.

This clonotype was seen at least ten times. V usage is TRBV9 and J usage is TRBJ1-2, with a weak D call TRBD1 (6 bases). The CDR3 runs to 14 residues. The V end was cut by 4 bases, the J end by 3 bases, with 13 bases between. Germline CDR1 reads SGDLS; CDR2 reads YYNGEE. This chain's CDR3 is CASSLSGGHYGYTF. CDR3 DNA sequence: TGTGCCAGCAGCCTGTCGGGGGGGCACTATGGCTACACCTTC.

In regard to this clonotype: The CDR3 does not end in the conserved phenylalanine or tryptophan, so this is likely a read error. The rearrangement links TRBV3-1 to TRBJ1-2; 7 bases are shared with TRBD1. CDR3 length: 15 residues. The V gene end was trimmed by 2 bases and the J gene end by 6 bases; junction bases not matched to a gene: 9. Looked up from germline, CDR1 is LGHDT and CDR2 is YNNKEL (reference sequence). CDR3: CASSQSDRGQDGYTV. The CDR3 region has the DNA TGTGCCAGCAGCCAATCAGATAGGGGGCAGGATGGCTACACCGTC.

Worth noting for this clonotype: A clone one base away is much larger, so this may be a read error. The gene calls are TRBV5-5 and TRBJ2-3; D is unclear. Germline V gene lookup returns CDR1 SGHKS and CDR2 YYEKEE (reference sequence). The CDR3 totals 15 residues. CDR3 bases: TGTGCCAGCAGCCAGGACCCTCTCAGCACAGATGCGCAGTATTTT. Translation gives CASSQDPLSTDAQYF.

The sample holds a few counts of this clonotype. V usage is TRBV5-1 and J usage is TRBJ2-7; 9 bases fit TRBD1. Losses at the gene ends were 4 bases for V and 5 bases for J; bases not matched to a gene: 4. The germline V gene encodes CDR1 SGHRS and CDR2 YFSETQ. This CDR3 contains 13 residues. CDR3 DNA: TGCGCCAGCAGCGCCGGGACAGGGAACGAGCAGTACTTC. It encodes CASSAGTGNEQYF.

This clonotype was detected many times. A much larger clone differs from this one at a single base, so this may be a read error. Written as DNA, the CDR3 is TGTGCCAGCAGTTTCGACAGAAAAGAGACCCAGTACTTC. It translates to CASSFDRKETQYF. The chain is built from TRBV12-3 or TRBV12-4 and TRBJ2-5; a possible D gene is TRBD1 (5 bases). The length of the CDR3 is 13 residues. V was pared by 3 bases and J by 3 bases, with 8 bases between.

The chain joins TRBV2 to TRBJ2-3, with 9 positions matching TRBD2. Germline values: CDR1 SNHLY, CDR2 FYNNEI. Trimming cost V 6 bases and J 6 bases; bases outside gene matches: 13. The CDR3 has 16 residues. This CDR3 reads CASSLDGAGGTDTQYF. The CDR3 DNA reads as TGTGCCAGCAGCTTAGATGGCGCGGGAGGGACCGATACGCAGTATTTT.

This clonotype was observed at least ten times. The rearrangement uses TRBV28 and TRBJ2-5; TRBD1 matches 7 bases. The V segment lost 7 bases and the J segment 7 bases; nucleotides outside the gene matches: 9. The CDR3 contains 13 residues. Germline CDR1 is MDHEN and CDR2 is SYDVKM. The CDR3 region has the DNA TGTGCCAGCACCATAACAGGGGCCGGGACCCAGTACTTC. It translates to CASTITGAGTQYF.

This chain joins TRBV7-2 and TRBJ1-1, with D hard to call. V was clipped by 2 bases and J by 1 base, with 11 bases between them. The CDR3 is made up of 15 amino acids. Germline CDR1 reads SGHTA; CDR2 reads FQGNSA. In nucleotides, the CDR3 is TGTGCCAGCAGCTTAATCCCCAACAGGAACACTGAAGCTTTCTTT. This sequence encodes CASSLIPNRNTEAFF.

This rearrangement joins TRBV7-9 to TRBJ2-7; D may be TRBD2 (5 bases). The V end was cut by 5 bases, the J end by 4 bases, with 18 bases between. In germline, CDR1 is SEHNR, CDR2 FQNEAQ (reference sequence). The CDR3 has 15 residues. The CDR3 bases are TGTGCCAGCAGCCACCCGGGAAGCCGAGGGTACGAGCAGTACTTC. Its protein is CASSHPGSRGYEQYF.

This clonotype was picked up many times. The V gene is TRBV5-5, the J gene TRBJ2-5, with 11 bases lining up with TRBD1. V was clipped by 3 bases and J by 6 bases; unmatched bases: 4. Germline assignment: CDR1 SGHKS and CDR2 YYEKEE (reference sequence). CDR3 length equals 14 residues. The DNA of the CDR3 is TGTGCCAGCAGCTGGGGACAGGGGGTACAGACCCAGTACTTC. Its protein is CASSWGQGVQTQYF.

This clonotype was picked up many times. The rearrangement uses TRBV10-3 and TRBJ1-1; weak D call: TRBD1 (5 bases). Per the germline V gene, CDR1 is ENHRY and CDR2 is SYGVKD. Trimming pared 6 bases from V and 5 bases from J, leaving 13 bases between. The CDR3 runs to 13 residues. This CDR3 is CAISEQVLTEAFF. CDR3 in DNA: TGTGCCATCAGCGAACAGGTACTAACTGAAGCTTTCTTT.

The chain's CDR3 is CASSRGTSANEQFF. The CDR3 bases are TGTGCCAGCAGTCGGGGGACTAGCGCCAATGAGCAGTTCTTC. The chain carries TRBV12-3 or TRBV12-4 and TRBJ2-1; 10 nucleotides line up with TRBD2. V was pared by 5 bases and J by 6 bases, with 4 bases of the junction left unmatched. The CDR3 spans 14 residues.

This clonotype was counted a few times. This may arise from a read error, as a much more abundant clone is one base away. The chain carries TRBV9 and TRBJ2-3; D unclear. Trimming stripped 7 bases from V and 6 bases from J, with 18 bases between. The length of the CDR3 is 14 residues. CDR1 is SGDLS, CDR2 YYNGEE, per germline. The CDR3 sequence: CASGKGWDRDTQYF. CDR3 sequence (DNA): TGTGCCAGCGGCAAGGGATGGGATAGGGATACGCAGTATTTT.

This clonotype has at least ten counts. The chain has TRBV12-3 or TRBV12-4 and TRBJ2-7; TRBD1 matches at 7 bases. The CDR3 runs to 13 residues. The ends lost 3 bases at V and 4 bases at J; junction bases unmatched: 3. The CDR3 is CASSFGTEYEQYF. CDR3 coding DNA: TGTGCCAGCAGTTTCGGGACAGAATACGAGCAGTACTTC.

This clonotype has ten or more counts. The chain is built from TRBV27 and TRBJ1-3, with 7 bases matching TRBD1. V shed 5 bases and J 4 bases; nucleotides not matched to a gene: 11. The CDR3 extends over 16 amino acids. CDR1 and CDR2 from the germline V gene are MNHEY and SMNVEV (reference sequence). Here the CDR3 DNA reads TGTGCCAGCAGTCCACTAGACAGGGCATTGGGAAACACCATATATTTT. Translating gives CASSPLDRALGNTIYF.

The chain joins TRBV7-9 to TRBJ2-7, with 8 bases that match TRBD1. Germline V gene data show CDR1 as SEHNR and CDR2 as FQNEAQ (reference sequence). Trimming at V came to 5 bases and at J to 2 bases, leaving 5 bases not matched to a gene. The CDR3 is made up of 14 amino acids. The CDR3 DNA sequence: TGTGCCAGCAGCCAGACAGGGGATGCCTACGAGCAGTACTTC. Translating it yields CASSQTGDAYEQYF.

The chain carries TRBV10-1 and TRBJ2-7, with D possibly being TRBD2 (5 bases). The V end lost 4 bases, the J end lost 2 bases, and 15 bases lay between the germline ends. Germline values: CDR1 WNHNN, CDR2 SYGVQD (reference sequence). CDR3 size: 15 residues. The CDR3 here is CASSVHPGMAYEQYF. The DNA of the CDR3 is TGCGCCAGCAGTGTTCACCCGGGAATGGCCTACGAGCAGTACTTC.

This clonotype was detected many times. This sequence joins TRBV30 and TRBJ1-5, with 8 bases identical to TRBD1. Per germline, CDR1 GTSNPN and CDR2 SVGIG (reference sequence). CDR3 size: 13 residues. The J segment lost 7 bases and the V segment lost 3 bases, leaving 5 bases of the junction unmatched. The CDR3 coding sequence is TGTGCCTGGAGCCGGACAGGGCCCCAGCCCCAGCATTTT. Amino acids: CAWSRTGPQPQHF.